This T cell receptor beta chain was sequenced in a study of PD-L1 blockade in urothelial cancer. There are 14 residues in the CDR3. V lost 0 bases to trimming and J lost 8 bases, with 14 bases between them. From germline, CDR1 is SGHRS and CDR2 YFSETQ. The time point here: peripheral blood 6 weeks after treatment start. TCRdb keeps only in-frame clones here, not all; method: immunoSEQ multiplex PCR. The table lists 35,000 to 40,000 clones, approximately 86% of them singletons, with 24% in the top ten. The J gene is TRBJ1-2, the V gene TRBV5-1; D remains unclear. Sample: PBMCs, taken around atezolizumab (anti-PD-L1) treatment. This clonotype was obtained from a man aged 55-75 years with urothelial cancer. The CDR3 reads CASSLGAENQGYTF. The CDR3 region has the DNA TGCGCCAGCAGCTTGGGAGCCGAGAACCAAGGCTACACCTTC. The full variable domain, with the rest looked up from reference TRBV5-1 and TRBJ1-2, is KAGVTQTPRYLIKTRGQQVTLSCSPISGHRSVSWYQQTPGQGLQFLFEYFSETQRNKGNFPGRFSGRQFSNSRSEMNVSTLELGDSALYLCASSLGAENQGYTFGSGTRLTVV.